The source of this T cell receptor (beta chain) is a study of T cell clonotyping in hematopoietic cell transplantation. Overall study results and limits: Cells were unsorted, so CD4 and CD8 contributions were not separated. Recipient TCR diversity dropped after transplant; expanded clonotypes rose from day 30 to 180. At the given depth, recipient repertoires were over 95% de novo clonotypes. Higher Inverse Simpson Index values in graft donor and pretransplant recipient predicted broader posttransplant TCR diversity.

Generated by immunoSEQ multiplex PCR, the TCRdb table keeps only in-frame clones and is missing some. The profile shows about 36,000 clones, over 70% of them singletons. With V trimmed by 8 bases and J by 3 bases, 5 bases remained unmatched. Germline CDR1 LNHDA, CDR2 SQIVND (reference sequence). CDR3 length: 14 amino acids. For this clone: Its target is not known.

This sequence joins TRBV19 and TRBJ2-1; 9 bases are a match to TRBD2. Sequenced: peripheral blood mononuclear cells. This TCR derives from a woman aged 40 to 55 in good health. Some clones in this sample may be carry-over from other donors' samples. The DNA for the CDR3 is TGTGCCAGTTCAACTAGCGGGTTCTACAATGAGCAGTTCTTC. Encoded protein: CASSTSGFYNEQFF.